A selection of T cell receptor beta chains follows, all from one sample in a study of T cell responses to AZD1222 COVID-19 vaccine. Sequencing was performed with immunoSEQ multiplex PCR; in TCRdb, only in-frame clones are kept and a portion is missing. Among roughly 99,000 clones, around 90% were seen once, and the ten largest hold around 6.7%. Source: peripheral blood, taken on day 0 of AZD1222 vaccination. Receptors originate from an adult in good health. Each CDR3 is given with its conserved first and last residue. Fields, in order: V gene, D gene, J gene, clone size, CDR3 DNA, CDR3 protein. A D gene is named only where the DNA matches it firmly. Some rows have no size entry. The others give once, few or many, or a class for an expanded clone.

>TRBV5-1|NA|TRBJ1-6|once
TGCGCCAGCAGCTTGGTAGGTCAGTCACCCCTCCACTTT
CASSLVGQSPLHF
>TRBV5-4|NA|TRBJ2-1|NA
TGTGCCAGCAGCCCATACAGGCAGGCCGACTACAATGAGCAGTTCTTC
CASSPYRQADYNEQFF
>TRBV7-2|NA|TRBJ1-1|NA
TGTGCCAGCAGCTTAGGTTTAGGGGGGAACACTGAAGCTTTCTTT
CASSLGLGGNTEAFF
>TRBV7-3|TRBD1|TRBJ2-7|NA
TGTGCCAGCAGCTCGACAGGGGGCAGCTCCTACGAGCAGTACTTC
CASSSTGGSSYEQYF
>TRBV7-8|NA|TRBJ2-7|once
TGTGCCAGCAGCTCCCGCTTCGGTTCGGCTAGCTACGAGCAGTACTTC
CASSSRFGSASYEQYF
>TRBV3-1/TRBV3-2|NA|TRBJ2-1|NA
TGTGCCAGCAGCCAAGGAGCGATCGATGAGCAGTTCTTC
CASSQGAIDEQFF
>TRBV12-3/TRBV12-4|NA|TRBJ1-4|NA
TGTGCCAGCCTGACAACTAATGAAAAACTGTTTTTT
CASLTTNEKLFF
>TRBV11-2|NA|TRBJ2-2|NA
TGTGCCAGCAGCCCCTTAGGGAGGACCGGGGAGCTGTTTTTT
CASSPLGRTGELFF
>TRBV6-6|TRBD1|TRBJ1-6|NA
TGTGCCAGCAGTCAGGGACAGGGGGCGCCGAATAATTCACCCCTCCACTTT
CASSQGQGAPNNSPLHF
>TRBV11-3|TRBD1|TRBJ2-5|once
TGTGCCAGCAGACCGGGACAGGGGGCCCGAGAGACCCAGTACTTC
CASRPGQGARETQYF
>TRBV19|TRBD1|TRBJ1-2|few
TGTGCCACAACAGGGGGCGGAGGCTTAGGAGGCTACACCTTC
CATTGGGGLGGYTF
>TRBV20-1|NA|TRBJ1-6|NA
TGCAGTGCTAGTACCCGGGGGGGAGTAAAGTCACCCCTCCACTTT
CSASTRGGVKSPLHF
>TRBV27|NA|TRBJ2-3|once
TGTGCCTCCCAGGACTTCCCTAGCACAGATACGCAGTATTTT
CASQDFPSTDTQYF
>TRBV5-6|TRBD2|TRBJ2-1|NA
TGTGCCAGCTCGGGACTAGCGGGAGGCTACAATGAGCAGTTCTTC
CASSGLAGGYNEQFF
>TRBV6-5|TRBD1|TRBJ1-2|NA
TGTGCCAGCATCCTCCAGGGGGAAGACGGCTACACCTTC
CASILQGEDGYTF
>TRBV29-1|TRBD2|TRBJ2-1|NA
TGCAGCGCCCGACTAGCGGCATCCCGAAACTCCTACAATGAGCAGTTCTTC
CSARLAASRNSYNEQFF